This T cell receptor (beta chain) appears in the sequencing data of a study of T-cell reconstitution after alpha-beta-depleted transplantation in children. This clonotype was counted a few times. Unique molecular identifiers were used to barcode this TCRbeta library. TCRdb called the PCR reads again in MiXCR, with one record for every CDR3 protein. The data hold about 540,000 distinct CDR3 sequences, with around 17% observed a single time. This TCR was sampled from a human donor who donated a stem cell graft to a child with acute lymphoblastic leukemia. The specimen comprised PBMCs from the stem cell graft donor, sampled from the stem cell graft.

The CDR3 nucleotides are TGTGCCAGTAGTAGGGAAACAGTGGCTGGGGCCAACGTCCTGACTTTC. This translates into CASSRETVAGANVLTF. V and J are TRBV19 and TRBJ2-6; no firm D call. This CDR3 has 16 residues. Germline CDR1 and CDR2: LNHDA and SQIVND (reference sequence). V shed 4 bases and J shed 2 bases, with 12 bases lying between them.